This TCR beta chain was captured in a study of cytomegalovirus exposure and HLA in healthy donors. Study observations and caveats: Reports state that TCR beta sequences accurately predicted most subjects' HLA-A and HLA-B alleles.

The primer mix had 60 Vbeta and 13 Jbeta primers. Generated by immunoSEQ multiplex PCR, the TCRdb table keeps only in-frame clones and is missing some. The sample has roughly 150,000 clones; nearly 70% are singletons. About this clone itself: Antigen unknown.

After removal of 0 bases from V and 0 bases from J, the junction contained 2 bases not matched to a gene. Germline-derived CDR1 and CDR2 are SGDLS and YYNGEE. CDR3 length: 16 amino acids. The rearrangement joins TRBV9 to TRBJ2-2; 7 bases align to TRBD2. The source material was PBMCs. This TCR came from a young man in good health and CMV-seropositive. The CDR3 loop is CASSVVAGANTGELFF. In nucleotides, the CDR3 is TGTGCCAGCAGCGTAGTAGCGGGCGCGAACACCGGGGAGCTGTTTTTT.